The entry below gives a single T cell receptor (beta chain) sequence along with its context. This record belongs to a study of blood T cell repertoires in COVID-19. The overall study: The origin of the acute and convalescent COVID-19 samples was the United States, Italy and Spain. T cells, B-cell-depleted T cells, or PBMCs provided the cDNA or gDNA that served as material.

Per the study methods: Cell counts per sample came from amplifying reference gene primers. The method was immunoSEQ multiplex PCR; TCRdb's version includes in-frame clones alone and lacks a portion of them. The V and J calls and clone size come from that table; D and trimming were worked out from the DNA. The sample yields approximately 90,000 clones, 89% seen once. This CDR3 is built from 16 residues. The germline CDR1 and CDR2 sequences are SGHVS and FQNEAQ. Trimming removed 5 bases from V and 3 bases from J, with 19 bases in between. This rearrangement joins TRBV7-8 to TRBJ1-2, with D perhaps matching TRBD1 (6 bases). The sequence was collected from a woman in her 70s with acute or convalescent COVID-19. Sequenced input: peripheral blood. CDR3 amino acids: CASSQGLGGYHYGYTF. In DNA form, the CDR3 reads TGTGCCAGCAGCCAGGGGTTGGGGGGGTATCACTATGGCTACACCTTC. Full variable domain (rest looked up from reference TRBV7-8 and TRBJ1-2): GAGVSQSPRYKVAKRGQDVALRCDPISGHVSLFWYQQALGQGPEFLTYFQNEAQLDKSGLPSDRFFAERPEGSVSTLKIQRTQQEDSAVYLCASSQGLGGYHYGYTFGSGTRLTVV.